A single sample is the source of the 19 T cell receptor beta chains below, sequenced in a study of CD8 T cells in Susac syndrome (dated by TCRdb to the late 2010s). The receptor library was made with the immunoSEQ multiplex PCR assay. RNA was extracted using the RNeasy kit, and about 0.45 to 1 ug of the RNA was reverse transcribed with random hexamers. The raw public data were reprocessed by TCRdb itself: fastp quality trimming at Q25, MiXCR clonotype calling, in-frame beta chains only. Rows are unified per CDR3 protein, each entry keeping the most common DNA and genes. The sample profile shows 75,000 to 95,000 distinct CDR3 sequences; 96% of them were found once. The top ten clonotypes cover 0.55% to 0.8% of the sample. What was sequenced was CD8+ T cells from PBMCs. All receptors derive from a human donor with Susac syndrome.

The CDR3 nucleotides read TGTGCCAGCAGCCAGCGAAGGGGGAGCACTGAAGCTTTCTTT. Its protein is CASSQRRGSTEAFF. The V gene is TRBV3-1, the J gene TRBJ1-1, with D possibly being TRBD1 (6 bases). CDR3 length equals 14 residues. V dropped 3 bases and J dropped 4 bases, with 12 bases sitting between them. Germline assignment: CDR1 LGHDT and CDR2 YNNKEL (reference sequence).

The CDR3 sequence is CASSPRAHGLVYEQYF. CDR3 DNA: TGTGCCAGCAGCCCTAGAGCTCACGGACTGGTCTACGAGCAGTACTTC. The V call is TRBV3-1, the J call TRBJ2-7; weak D call: TRBD2 (5 bases). CDR1 and CDR2 (germline): LGHDT, YNNKEL (reference sequence). This CDR3 is built from 16 residues. The ends were cut back, 4 bases at V and 3 bases at J, with 19 bases in the middle.

This chain uses TRBV28 with TRBJ1-4, with D possibly TRBD1 on 5 matching bases. The CDR3 covers 14 residues. Trimming stripped 6 bases from V and 7 bases from J, with 15 bases between. CDR1 is MDHEN and CDR2 is SYDVKM in the germline V gene. The CDR3 nucleotides read TGTGCCAGCAGCCCCCGGGGCGGAGGTGAAAAACTGTTTTTT. Amino acid sequence: CASSPRGGGEKLFF.

V and J are TRBV25-1 and TRBJ1-2; 8 bases agree with TRBD1. Germline V gene sequence: CDR1 MGHDK, CDR2 SYGVNS. The CDR3 has 15 residues. V was pared by 1 base and J by 4 bases, with 5 bases of the junction left unmatched. The CDR3 region is CASSEWAGGSYGYTF. The CDR3 nucleotides read TGTGCCAGCAGTGAATGGGCAGGGGGCAGCTATGGCTACACCTTC.

J is TRBJ1-2 and V is TRBV14, with no clear D. The CDR3 extends over 15 amino acids. V was trimmed by 3 bases and J by 1 base, leaving 12 bases between them. In germline, CDR1 is SGHDN, CDR2 FVKESK. CDR3 sequence reads: CASSQDPTFNYGYTF. The CDR3 DNA follows: TGTGCCAGCAGCCAGGACCCAACGTTTAACTATGGCTACACCTTC.

Only one count was recorded for this clonotype. The chain carries TRBV13 and TRBJ2-7; 11 nucleotides match TRBD1. Trimming at V came to 1 base and at J to 5 bases, leaving 7 bases not matched to a gene. The CDR3 contains 16 residues. CDR1 PRHDT and CDR2 FYEKMQ come from the germline V gene (reference sequence). This chain's CDR3 is CASSLEGTGGPDEQYF. In DNA form, the CDR3 reads TGTGCCAGCAGCTTAGAGGGGACAGGGGGTCCCGACGAGCAGTACTTC.

This chain connects TRBV7-3 to TRBJ2-7; D remains ambiguous. The CDR3 runs to 13 residues. Trimming took off 3 bases at V and 5 bases at J, with 11 bases between the two ends. CDR1 is SGHTA and CDR2 is FQGTGA in the germline V gene. DNA for the CDR3: TGTGCCAGCAGCTTGGGGTCGCTGGACGAGCAGTACTTC. Translated: CASSLGSLDEQYF.

This sequence joins TRBV9 and TRBJ2-5; D is possibly TRBD2 (5 bases). Germline lookup yields CDR1 SGDLS and CDR2 YYNGEE. The CDR3 has 13 residues. V was cut by 0 bases and J by 5 bases, with 8 bases left in between. The DNA of the CDR3 is TGTGCCAGCAGCGTAGAGTGGGAGGAGACCCAGTACTTC. Its translation: CASSVEWEETQYF.

This clonotype has only one observation. The chain joins TRBV24-1 to TRBJ2-3; D may be TRBD1 (8 bases). V shed 9 bases and J shed 0 bases, with 18 bases lying between them. The germline V gene encodes CDR1 KGHDR and CDR2 SFDVKD. The length of the CDR3 is 16 residues. The CDR3, as DNA: TGTGCCACCGGTTCAAACAGGGGGGGTAGCACAGATACGCAGTATTTT. It codes for CATGSNRGGSTDTQYF.

The CDR3: CSVRVSNQPQHF. CDR3 nucleotide sequence: TGCAGCGTCAGAGTTAGCAATCAGCCCCAGCATTTT. J is TRBJ1-5 and V is TRBV29-1; D ambiguous. V lost 6 bases and J lost 0, with 6 bases in between. Germline CDR1 reads SQVTM; CDR2 reads ANQGSEA. This CDR3 is 12 amino acids long.

V gene TRBV20-1 combines with J gene TRBJ1-1; D might be TRBD1 (6 bases). Germline V gene data show CDR1 as DFQATT and CDR2 as SNEGSKA (reference sequence). Trimming stripped 0 bases from V and 4 bases from J, with 21 bases between. CDR3 size: 17 residues. The CDR3 DNA follows: TGCAGTGCTAGAGATTTCGTGGGGGCAGGGAGACGCACTGAAGCTTTCTTT. It encodes CSARDFVGAGRRTEAFF.

V is TRBV19 and J is TRBJ2-3, with 9 positions matching TRBD2. Germline loops: CDR1 LNHDA, CDR2 SQIVND (reference sequence). J gave up 5 bases and V 2 bases, and 11 bases lay outside the gene matches. The CDR3 has 17 residues. The CDR3 DNA sequence: TGTGCCAGTAGTATAAAGGCTAGCGGGGAGATTGGAGATACGCAGTATTTT. It yields the protein CASSIKASGEIGDTQYF.

The rearrangement links TRBV18 to TRBJ1-4; D is undetermined. The V and J ends lost 3 bases and 8 bases respectively, with 7 bases between them. CDR1 KGHSH and CDR2 LQKENI come from the germline V gene. CDR3 length: 12 amino acids. Written as DNA, the CDR3 is TGTGCCAGCTCACCCGGCGAAGAAAAACTGTTTTTT. It specifies CASSPGEEKLFF.

V and J are TRBV29-1 and TRBJ2-7, with TRBD1 matching 7 bases. CDR3 length: 15 amino acids. V shed 7 bases and J 2 bases; nucleotides not matched to a gene: 14. The germline CDR1 and CDR2 sequences are SQVTM and ANQGSEA. The CDR3 nucleotides are TGCAGCGCCCTCGCCCCCGGGACAGTTCCCTACGAGCAGTACTTC. Amino acid sequence: CSALAPGTVPYEQYF.

The rearrangement links TRBV29-1 to TRBJ2-5; 9 bases agree with TRBD2. V shed 7 bases and J 5 bases; nucleotides not matched to a gene: 8. Per the germline V gene, CDR1 is SQVTM and CDR2 is ANQGSEA. The length of the CDR3 is 13 residues. The CDR3 nucleotides read TGCAGCGCACGCGGGGGGGCTAGGGAGACCCAGTACTTC. Translation gives CSARGGARETQYF.

The V gene is TRBV27, the J gene TRBJ2-7; either TRBD1 or TRBD2 may fit D (5 bases each). This CDR3 spans 15 amino acids. The V gene lost 9 bases and the J gene lost 3 bases, with 21 bases spanning the gap. In germline, CDR1 is MNHEY, CDR2 SMNVEV (reference sequence). The CDR3 coding sequence is TGTGCCAGTGGTACTTTCCGGGACGGACACTACGAGCAGTACTTC. This sequence encodes CASGTFRDGHYEQYF.

This clonotype appeared once. The chain combines TRBV14 with TRBJ2-2; D possibly corresponds to TRBD1 (5 bases). Trimming took 1 base from V and 4 from J, leaving 13 bases between them. Germline V gives CDR1 SGHDN, CDR2 FVKESK. This CDR3 contains 16 residues. The CDR3 protein is CASSQVARVATGELFF. CDR3 DNA sequence: TGTGCCAGCAGCCAAGTAGCCAGGGTGGCCACCGGGGAGCTGTTTTTT.

This clonotype turned up a few times. This chain uses TRBV5-4 with TRBJ1-1; tentatively, D is TRBD1 (5 bases). The CDR3 consists of 13 residues. Germline V CDR1 and CDR2: SGHNT, YYREEE (reference sequence). V lost 3 bases and J 4 bases, leaving 10 bases between the germline ends. CDR3 in DNA: TGTGCCAGCAGCTATCGGGGGGGCACTGAAGCTTTCTTT. This encodes CASSYRGGTEAFF.

This clonotype was observed once. The rearrangement uses TRBV27 and TRBJ1-1; 7 positions agree with TRBD1. The CDR3 is 15 residues long. CDR1 MNHEY and CDR2 SMNVEV come from the germline V gene (reference sequence). Trimming removed 4 bases from V and 4 bases from J; junction bases left unmatched: 9. The CDR3 is CASSSLRTGVTEAFF. In DNA form, the CDR3 reads TGTGCCAGCAGTTCTTTGCGGACAGGCGTCACTGAAGCTTTCTTT.